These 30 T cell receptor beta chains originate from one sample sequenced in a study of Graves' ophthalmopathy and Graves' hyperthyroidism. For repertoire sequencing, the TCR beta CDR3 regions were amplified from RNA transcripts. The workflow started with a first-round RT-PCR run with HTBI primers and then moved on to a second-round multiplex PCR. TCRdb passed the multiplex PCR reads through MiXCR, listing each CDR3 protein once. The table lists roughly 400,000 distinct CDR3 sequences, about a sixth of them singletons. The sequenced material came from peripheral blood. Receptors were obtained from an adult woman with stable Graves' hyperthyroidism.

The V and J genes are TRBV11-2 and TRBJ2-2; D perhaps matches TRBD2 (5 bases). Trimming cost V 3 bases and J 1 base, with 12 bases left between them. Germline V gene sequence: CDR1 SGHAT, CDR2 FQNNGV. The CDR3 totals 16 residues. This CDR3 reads CASSFQRVENTGELFF. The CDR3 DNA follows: TGTGCCAGCAGCTTTCAGAGGGTGGAGAACACCGGGGAGCTGTTTTTT.

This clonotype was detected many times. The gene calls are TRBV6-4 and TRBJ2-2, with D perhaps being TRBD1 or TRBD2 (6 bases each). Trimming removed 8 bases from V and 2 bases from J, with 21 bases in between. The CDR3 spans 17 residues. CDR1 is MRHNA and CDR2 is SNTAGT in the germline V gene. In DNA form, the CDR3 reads TGTGCCAGCGGGGAGGACAGAAATGGACTAAACACCGGGGAGCTGTTTTTT. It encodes CASGEDRNGLNTGELFF.

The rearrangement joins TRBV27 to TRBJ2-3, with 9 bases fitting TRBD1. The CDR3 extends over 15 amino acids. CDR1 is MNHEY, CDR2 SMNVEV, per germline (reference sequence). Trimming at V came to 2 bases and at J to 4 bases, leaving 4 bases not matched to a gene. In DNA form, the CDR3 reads TGTGCCAGCAGTTTAAGGAGACAGGGGGCAGATACGCAGTATTTT. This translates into CASSLRRQGADTQYF.

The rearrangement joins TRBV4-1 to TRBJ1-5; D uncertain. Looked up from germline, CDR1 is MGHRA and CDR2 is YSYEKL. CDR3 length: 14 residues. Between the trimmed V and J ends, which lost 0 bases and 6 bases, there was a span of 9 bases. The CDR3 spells CASSQDPLGQPQHF. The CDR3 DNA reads TGCGCCAGCAGCCAAGACCCCTTGGGTCAGCCCCAGCATTTT.

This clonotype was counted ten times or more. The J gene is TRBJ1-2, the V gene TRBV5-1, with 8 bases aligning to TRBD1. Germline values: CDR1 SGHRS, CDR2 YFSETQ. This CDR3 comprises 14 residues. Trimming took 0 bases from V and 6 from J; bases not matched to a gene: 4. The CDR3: CASSLGQGRDGYTF. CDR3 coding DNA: TGCGCCAGCAGCTTGGGACAGGGGAGGGATGGCTACACCTTC.

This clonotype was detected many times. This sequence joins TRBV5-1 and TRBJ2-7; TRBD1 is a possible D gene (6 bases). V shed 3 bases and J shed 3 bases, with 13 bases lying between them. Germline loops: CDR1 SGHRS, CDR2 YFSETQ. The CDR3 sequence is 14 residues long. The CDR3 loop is CASSSRTDLYEQYF. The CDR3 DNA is TGCGCCAGCAGCTCAAGGACAGATCTCTACGAGCAGTACTTC.

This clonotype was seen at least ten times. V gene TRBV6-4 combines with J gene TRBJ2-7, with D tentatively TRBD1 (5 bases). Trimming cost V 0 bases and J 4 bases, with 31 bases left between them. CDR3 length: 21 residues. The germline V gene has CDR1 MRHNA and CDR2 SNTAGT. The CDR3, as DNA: TGTGCCAGCAGTGACTCCTCTAACAAGAAACAGGTTCCAAACCCCTTATACGAGCAGTACTTC. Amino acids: CASSDSSNKKQVPNPLYEQYF.

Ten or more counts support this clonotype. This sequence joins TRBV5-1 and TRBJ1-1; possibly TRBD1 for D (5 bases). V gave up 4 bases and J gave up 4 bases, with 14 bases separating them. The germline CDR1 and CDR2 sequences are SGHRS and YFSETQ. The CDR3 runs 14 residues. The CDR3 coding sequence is TGCGCCAGCAGCAGCTCCCAGGGCGGCACTGAAGCTTTCTTT. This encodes CASSSSQGGTEAFF. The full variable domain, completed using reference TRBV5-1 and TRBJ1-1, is KAGVTQTPRYLIKTRGQQVTLSCSPISGHRSVSWYQQTPGQGLQFLFEYFSETQRNKGNFPGRFSGRQFSNSRSEMNVSTLELGDSALYLCASSSSQGGTEAFFGQGTRLTVV.

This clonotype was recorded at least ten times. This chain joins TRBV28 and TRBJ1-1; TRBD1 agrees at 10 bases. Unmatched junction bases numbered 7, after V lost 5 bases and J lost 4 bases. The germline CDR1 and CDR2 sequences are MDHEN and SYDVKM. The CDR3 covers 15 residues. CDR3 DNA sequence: TGTGCCAGCAGTAACGACAGGGGGCGCGGCACTGAAGCTTTCTTT. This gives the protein CASSNDRGRGTEAFF.

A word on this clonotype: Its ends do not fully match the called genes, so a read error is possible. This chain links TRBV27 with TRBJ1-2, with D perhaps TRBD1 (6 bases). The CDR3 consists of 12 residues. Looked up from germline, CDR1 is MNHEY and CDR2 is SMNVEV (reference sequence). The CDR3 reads CASSPGQYGDTF. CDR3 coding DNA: TGTGCCAGCAGTCCCGGACAGTATGGCGACACCTTC.

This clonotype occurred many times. The CDR3 sequence: CASGGDRTGNTIYF. The CDR3 bases are TGTGCCAGCGGGGGGGACAGGACTGGAAACACCATATATTTT. The chain has TRBV28 and TRBJ1-3, with 8 bases that match TRBD1. Germline trimming cut 8 bases from V and 2 bases from J; bases unmatched to any gene: 5. The CDR3 loop spans 14 amino acids. Germline V gene lookup returns CDR1 MDHEN and CDR2 SYDVKM.

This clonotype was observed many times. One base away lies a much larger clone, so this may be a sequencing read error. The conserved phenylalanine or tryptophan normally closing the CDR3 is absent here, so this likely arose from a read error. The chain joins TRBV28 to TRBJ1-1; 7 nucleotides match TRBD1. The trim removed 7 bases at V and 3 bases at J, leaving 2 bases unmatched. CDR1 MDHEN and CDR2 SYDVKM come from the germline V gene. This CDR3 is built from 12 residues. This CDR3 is CASTTGDTEAFL. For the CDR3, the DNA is TGTGCCAGCACCACAGGGGACACTGAAGCTTTCCTT.

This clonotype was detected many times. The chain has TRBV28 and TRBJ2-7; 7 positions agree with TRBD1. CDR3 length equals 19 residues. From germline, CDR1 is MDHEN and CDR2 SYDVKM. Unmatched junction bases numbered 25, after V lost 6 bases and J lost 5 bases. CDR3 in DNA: TGTGCCAGCAGGCTTGCGCAGGGGGAGTTTGGGCTACTACTACACGAGCAGTACTTC. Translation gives CASRLAQGEFGLLLHEQYF.

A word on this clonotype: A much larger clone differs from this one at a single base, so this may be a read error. CDR3 sequence (DNA): TGTGCCAGCAGCGCGACAGGGCCCGGGGAGCTGTTTTTT. Its translation: CASSATGPGELFF. The chain is built from TRBV9 and TRBJ2-2, with TRBD1 identical over 7 bases. Trimming cost V 3 bases and J 6 bases; bases outside gene matches: 2. CDR1 and CDR2 (germline): SGDLS, YYNGEE. CDR3 size: 13 residues.

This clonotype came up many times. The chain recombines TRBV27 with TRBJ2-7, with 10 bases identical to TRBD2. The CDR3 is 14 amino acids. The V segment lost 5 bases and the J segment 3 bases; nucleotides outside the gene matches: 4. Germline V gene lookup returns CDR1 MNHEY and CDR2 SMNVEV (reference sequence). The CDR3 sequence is CASSPGLARYEQYF. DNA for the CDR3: TGTGCCAGCAGTCCGGGACTAGCGCGCTACGAGCAGTACTTC.

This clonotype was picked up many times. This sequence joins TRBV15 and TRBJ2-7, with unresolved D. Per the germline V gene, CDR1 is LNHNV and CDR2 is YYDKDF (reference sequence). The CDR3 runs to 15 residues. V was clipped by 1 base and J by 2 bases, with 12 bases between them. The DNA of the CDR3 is TGTGCCACCAGCAGAGTTGGCGTTCCGGCCTACGAGCAGTACTTC. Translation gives CATSRVGVPAYEQYF.

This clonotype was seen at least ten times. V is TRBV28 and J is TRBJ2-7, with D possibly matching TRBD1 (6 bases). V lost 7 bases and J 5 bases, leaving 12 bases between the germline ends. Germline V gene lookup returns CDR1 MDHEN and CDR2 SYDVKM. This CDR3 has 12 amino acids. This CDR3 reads CASTRGWNEQYF. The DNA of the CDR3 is TGTGCCAGCACCAGGGGATGGAACGAGCAGTACTTC. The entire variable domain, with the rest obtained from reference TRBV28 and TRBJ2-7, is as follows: DVKVTQSSRYLVKRTGEKVFLECVQDMDHENMFWYRQDPGLGLRLIYFSYDVKMKEKGDIPEGYSVSREKKERFSLILESASTNQTSMYLCASTRGWNEQYFGPGTRLTVT.

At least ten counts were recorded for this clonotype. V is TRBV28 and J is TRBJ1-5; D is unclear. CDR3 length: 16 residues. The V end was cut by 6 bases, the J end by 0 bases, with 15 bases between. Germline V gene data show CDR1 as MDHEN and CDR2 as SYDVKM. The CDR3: CASSPGRLGSNQPQHF. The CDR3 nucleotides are TGTGCCAGCAGCCCTGGACGGCTTGGTAGCAATCAGCCCCAGCATTTT.

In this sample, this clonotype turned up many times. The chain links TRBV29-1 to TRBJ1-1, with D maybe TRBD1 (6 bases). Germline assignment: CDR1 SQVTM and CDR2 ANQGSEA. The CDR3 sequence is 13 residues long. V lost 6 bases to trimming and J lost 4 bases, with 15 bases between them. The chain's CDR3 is CSVDSAQGTEAFF. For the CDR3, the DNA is TGCAGCGTCGACAGCGCACAGGGCACTGAAGCTTTCTTT.

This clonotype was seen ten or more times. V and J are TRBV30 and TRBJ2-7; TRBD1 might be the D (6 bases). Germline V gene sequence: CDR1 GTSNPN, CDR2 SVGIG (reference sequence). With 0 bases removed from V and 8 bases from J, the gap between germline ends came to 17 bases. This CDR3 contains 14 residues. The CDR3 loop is CAWSVGGHLLQQYF. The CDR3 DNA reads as TGTGCCTGGAGTGTAGGGGGACACCTCCTCCAGCAGTACTTC.

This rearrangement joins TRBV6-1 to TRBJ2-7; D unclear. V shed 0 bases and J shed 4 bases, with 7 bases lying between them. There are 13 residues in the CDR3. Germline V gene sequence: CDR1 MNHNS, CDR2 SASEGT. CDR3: CASSEARAYEQYF. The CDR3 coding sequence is TGTGCCAGCAGTGAAGCACGAGCTTACGAGCAGTACTTC.

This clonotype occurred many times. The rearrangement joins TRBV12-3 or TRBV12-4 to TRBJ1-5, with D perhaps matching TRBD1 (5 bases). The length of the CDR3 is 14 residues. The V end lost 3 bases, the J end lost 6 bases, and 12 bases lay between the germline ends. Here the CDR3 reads CASSLEGAGQPQHF. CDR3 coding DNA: TGTGCCAGCAGTTTGGAAGGGGCTGGTCAGCCCCAGCATTTT.

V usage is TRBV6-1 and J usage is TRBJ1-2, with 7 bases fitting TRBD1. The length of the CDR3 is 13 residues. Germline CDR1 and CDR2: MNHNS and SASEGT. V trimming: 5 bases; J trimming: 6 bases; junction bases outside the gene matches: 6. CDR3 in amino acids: CASSKRDRNGYTF. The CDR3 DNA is TGTGCCAGCAGTAAGAGGGACAGAAATGGCTACACCTTC.

CDR3 protein: CAIGNRATGELFF. Written as DNA, the CDR3 is TGTGCCATCGGGAACAGGGCCACCGGGGAGCTGTTTTTT. The chain has TRBV19 and TRBJ2-2; weak D call: TRBD1 (6 bases). Germline CDR1 and CDR2: LNHDA and SQIVND (reference sequence). The CDR3 totals 13 residues. The V end was cut by 10 bases, the J end by 4 bases, with 13 bases between.

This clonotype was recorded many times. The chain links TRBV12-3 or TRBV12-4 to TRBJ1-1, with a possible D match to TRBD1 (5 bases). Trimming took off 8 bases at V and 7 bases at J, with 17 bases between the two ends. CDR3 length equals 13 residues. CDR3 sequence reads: CASGRGQPNEAFF. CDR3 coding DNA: TGTGCCAGCGGTAGGGGCCAGCCTAATGAAGCTTTCTTT.

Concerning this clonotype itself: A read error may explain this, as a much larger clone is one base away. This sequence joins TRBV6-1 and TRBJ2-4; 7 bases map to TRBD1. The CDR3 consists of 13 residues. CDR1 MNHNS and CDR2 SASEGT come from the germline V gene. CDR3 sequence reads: CASSHGTDNIKYF. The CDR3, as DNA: TGTGCCAGCAGCCACGGGACAGATAACATTAAGTACTTC.

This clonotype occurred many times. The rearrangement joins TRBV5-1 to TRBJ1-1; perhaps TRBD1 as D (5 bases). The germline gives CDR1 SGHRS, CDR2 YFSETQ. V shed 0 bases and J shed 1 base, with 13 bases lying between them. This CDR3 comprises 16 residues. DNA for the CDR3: TGCGCCAGCAGCTTGGATTCCGGGACGGGGAACACTGAAGCTTTCTTT. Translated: CASSLDSGTGNTEAFF.

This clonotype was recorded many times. The CDR3 here is CASSLWDRPAYEQYF. In DNA form, the CDR3 reads TGTGCCAGCAGCTTATGGGACAGACCCGCCTACGAGCAGTACTTC. The chain joins TRBV7-9 to TRBJ2-7; the match to TRBD1 covers 7 bases. This CDR3 has 15 amino acids. Germline trimming cut 2 bases from V and 2 bases from J; bases unmatched to any gene: 6. From germline, CDR1 is SEHNR and CDR2 FQNEAQ (reference sequence).

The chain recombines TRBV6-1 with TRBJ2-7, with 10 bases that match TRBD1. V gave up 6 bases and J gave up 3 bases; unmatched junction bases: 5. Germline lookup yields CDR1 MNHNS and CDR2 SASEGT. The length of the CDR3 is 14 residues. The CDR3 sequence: CASSGRTGGYEQYF. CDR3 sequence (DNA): TGTGCCAGCAGCGGGCGGACAGGGGGCTACGAGCAGTACTTC.

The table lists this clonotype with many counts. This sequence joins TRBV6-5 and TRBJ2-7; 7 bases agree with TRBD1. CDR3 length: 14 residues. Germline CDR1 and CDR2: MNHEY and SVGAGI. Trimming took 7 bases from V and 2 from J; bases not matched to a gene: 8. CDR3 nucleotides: TGTGCCAGCACCTCTGACAGGGCCCCCTACGAGCAGTACTTC. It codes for CASTSDRAPYEQYF.